The clone carrying this T cell receptor (beta chain) was recorded a few times. This entry belongs to a study of T-cell memory formation after mild COVID-19. TCRdb itself ran the 5' RACE reads through MiXCR, one entry per CDR3 protein. Among fewer than 250,000 distinct CDR3 sequences, around 18% were seen once, and the ten largest hold 2.4%. The CDR3 has 12 residues. In germline, CDR1 is SQVTM, CDR2 ANQGSEA. Trimming stripped 7 bases from V and 4 bases from J, with 11 bases between. The source of this sequence is an adult woman who had mild COVID-19 (a few samples of this study predate the infection). Cell type and time point are not known. The sequenced sample consisted of PBMCs or a T cell subset sorted from them (not recorded which). The rearrangement joins TRBV29-1 to TRBJ1-5; D unclear. The CDR3 bases are TGCAGCGCTGGGCATTCAAATCAGCCCCAGCATTTT. Encoded protein: CSAGHSNQPQHF.